This TCR beta chain was recorded in a study of neurological immune-mediated disorders. Preparation of the unsorted libraries drew on 2 million PBMCs stored at -80 C. V dropped 2 bases and J dropped 4 bases, with 10 bases sitting between them. CDR1 and CDR2 from the germline V gene are SGHRS and YFSETQ. This CDR3 has 14 amino acids. MiXCR, run by TCRdb on the 5' RACE reads, gives a single entry per CDR3 protein. The sample holds 70,000 or so distinct CDR3 sequences, about 3% seen once. This clonotype was picked up many times. The material sequenced was PBMCs. The origin of this receptor is a woman in her fifties or sixties with multiple sclerosis. V gene TRBV5-1 combines with J gene TRBJ2-1; D is possibly TRBD1 (6 bases). Here the CDR3 DNA reads TGCGCCAGCAGCTTCAGGGGTACTTACAATGAGCAGTTCTTC. This codes for CASSFRGTYNEQFF.